This record concerns one TCR beta chain sequence. This clone was seen a single time. It has no known antigen specificity. Base qualities are missing; no much larger clone stands one base away. Participants in the prospective study were enrolled through a virtual design, were aged roughly 18 to 100 years, and lived in fewer than 30 United States geographic areas. In the prospective study, cohorts were assigned on the basis of participant-reported clinical history obtained from a screening survey and a study questionnaire. ImmuneRACE Cohort 3 recovered participants were defined by two consecutive negative NP/OP PCR tests, healthcare professional clearance, or symptom resolution. In the prospective study, whole blood, serum and a nasopharyngeal or oropharyngeal swab were collected from each participant by mobile phlebotomists. Prospective study participants could optionally give additional blood draws and questionnaires over an approximately 2-month period. Before DNA extraction, prospective study blood samples were shipped either frozen or at room temperature.

TCRbeta CDR3 regions were amplified from genomic DNA using the immunoSEQ Assay, a bias-controlled multiplex PCR. Per the source publication's procedure: Within the assay, amplification of reference gene primers was used to estimate how many nucleated cells each sample contained. Sequence reads were collapsed and filtered to measure the absolute abundance of every unique TCRbeta CDR3 rearrangement. For each sample, productive Simpson clonality was calculated as the square root of Simpson's diversity index across productive rearrangements. TCRdb re-hosts the immuneACCESS table, in-frame sequences only. Its copies lack some clones; in the studies checked, an unresolved V gene accounts for under half of them, and the cause for the rest is not known. The V and J calls and clone size were taken over from that table, and D and trimming were inferred from the DNA. Present in this sample are about 230,000 clones, 70% to 90% of which were seen just once. Together, the top ten hold 11% of the sample.

Based on the germline V gene (reference sequence), the CDR1 and CDR2 sequences are LNHNV and YYDKDF. Including cysteine and phenylalanine, the CDR3 has 13 amino acids. Only CDR3 DNA remains: 39 bases, in frame from the first base. Trimming accounts for 5 bases at V and 3 bases at J, while the number of junction bases matched to no gene is 3. This sample was included in a study of blood T cell repertoires in COVID-19 (dated by TCRdb to about 2020). About the investigation overall: The collaborator samples originated in the United States, Italy and Spain and spanned the acute and convalescent phases of COVID-19. The prospective study material was composed of cDNA or gDNA derived from T cells, B-cell-depleted T cells, or PBMCs. Deeply sampled blood TCRbeta repertoires from subjects exposed to, actively infected with, or recovered from COVID-19 were included in the dataset. The repertoires were released in a freely available public database intended as a resource for research on the immune response to SARS-CoV-2. The samples were drawn from two sources: the first 160 participants of the ongoing ImmuneRACE study, and 1,000 to 1,500 subjects contributed by 6 global collaborators. Nearly every sample came with metadata listing a de-identified subject ID, COVID-19 status, age in years and sex. HLA class I and class II types, where available, came from metadata supplied by the sample provider rather than from assay-based typing. Overall study outcomes, separate from this receptor: The quantity of clinical and demographic metadata differed by source and by participant and was supplied without curation.

This receptor was identified in a man aged 25-40 years who had recovered from COVID-19. The chain uses TRBV15 and TRBJ1-1, with 7 bases aligning to TRBD1. Sample: PBMCs or T cells enriched from blood (not recorded which). The DNA sequence is as follows: TGTGCCACCAGCGGTACAGGGGACACTGAAGCTTTCTTT. Translated, it gives CATSGTGDTEAFF.